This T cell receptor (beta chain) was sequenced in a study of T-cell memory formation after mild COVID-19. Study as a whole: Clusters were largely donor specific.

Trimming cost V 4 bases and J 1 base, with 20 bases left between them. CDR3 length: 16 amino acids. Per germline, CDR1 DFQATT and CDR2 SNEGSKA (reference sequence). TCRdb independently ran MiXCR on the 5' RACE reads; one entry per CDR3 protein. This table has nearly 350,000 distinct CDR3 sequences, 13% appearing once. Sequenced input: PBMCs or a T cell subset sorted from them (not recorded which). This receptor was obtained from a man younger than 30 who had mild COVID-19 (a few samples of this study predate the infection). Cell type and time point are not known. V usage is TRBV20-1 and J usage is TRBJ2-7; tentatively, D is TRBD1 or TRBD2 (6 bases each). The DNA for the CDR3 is TGCAGTGCTATCGACGGGGGCGCGACTAAATCCTACGAGCAGTACTTC. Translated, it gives CSAIDGGATKSYEQYF.